A single sample is the source of the 32 T cell receptor beta chains below, sequenced in a study of blood T cell repertoires in COVID-19. Assay used: immunoSEQ multiplex PCR; TCRdb lists only in-frame clones, some missing. This repertoire shows over 100,000 clones, just over 85% found once; its top ten account for more than 4%. Sample: peripheral blood. These receptors were taken from a man aged 35-49 years with acute or convalescent COVID-19.

This chain links TRBV11-2 with TRBJ2-5; 9 nucleotides match TRBD2. Trimming at V came to 6 bases and at J to 1 base, leaving 9 bases not matched to a gene. CDR1 is SGHAT and CDR2 is FQNNGV in the germline V gene. The CDR3 contains 16 residues. The CDR3 reads CASRPPTSGVQETQYF. The DNA for the CDR3 is TGTGCCAGCAGACCCCCGACTAGCGGAGTCCAAGAGACCCAGTACTTC.

The CDR3 loop is CASSPTIQGAWANQPQHF. The CDR3 nucleotides are TGTGCCAGCAGTCCTACAATACAGGGGGCATGGGCCAATCAGCCCCAGCATTTT. The chain links TRBV6-6 to TRBJ1-5; 9 nucleotides agree with TRBD1. The length of the CDR3 is 18 residues. Looked up from germline, CDR1 is MNHNY and CDR2 is SVGAGI (reference sequence). The V and J ends lost 5 bases and 3 bases, in that order; junction bases with no gene match: 14.

This clone is a singleton in its sample. This chain uses TRBV12-3 or TRBV12-4 with TRBJ1-5; D unclear. The length of the CDR3 is 13 residues. The V and J ends lost 1 base and 7 bases respectively, with 8 bases between them. The CDR3 bases are TGTGCCAGCAGTTTAGTTTTGAGGCAGCCCCAGCATTTT. It codes for CASSLVLRQPQHF.

This clone was recorded once. The rearrangement links TRBV7-9 to TRBJ1-1; 7 bases are a match to TRBD1. The CDR3 covers 12 residues. Germline V CDR1 and CDR2: SEHNR, FQNEAQ (reference sequence). The V and J ends lost 5 bases and 6 bases, in that order; junction bases with no gene match: 3. The CDR3 sequence is CASSHGTAEAFF. The DNA of the CDR3 is TGTGCCAGCAGCCACGGGACAGCTGAAGCTTTCTTT.

V usage is TRBV6-6 and J usage is TRBJ1-2, with TRBD1 matching over 8 bases. Trimming cost V 4 bases and J 3 bases; bases outside gene matches: 4. The CDR3 contains 14 residues. The germline V gene encodes CDR1 MNHNY and CDR2 SVGAGI (reference sequence). The CDR3: CASSWPTGDYGYTF. Written as DNA, the CDR3 is TGTGCCAGCAGTTGGCCGACAGGGGACTATGGCTACACCTTC.

The chain combines TRBV10-3 with TRBJ2-1; 8 nucleotides agree with TRBD1. Germline assignment: CDR1 ENHRY and CDR2 SYGVKD. This CDR3 comprises 15 residues. With V trimmed by 3 bases and J by 10 bases, 11 bases remained unmatched. CDR3 nucleotide sequence: TGTGCCATCAGTGATCGGGGACAGGTGAGTCGAGAGCAGTTCTTC. The encoded protein is CAISDRGQVSREQFF.

The chain couples TRBV5-4 to TRBJ2-5; 13 positions agree with TRBD2. The CDR3 spans 18 residues. CDR1 is SGHNT, CDR2 YYREEE, per germline (reference sequence). After removal of 3 bases from V and 5 bases from J, the junction contained 13 bases not matched to a gene. This chain's CDR3 is CASSSHNTLAGGLETQYF. The CDR3 DNA reads TGTGCCAGCAGCTCCCACAATACACTAGCGGGGGGGCTGGAGACCCAGTACTTC.

The CDR3 nucleotides are TGCAGCGTTGATACAGGGAATGAAAAACTGTTTTTT. Residues: CSVDTGNEKLFF. This chain links TRBV29-1 with TRBJ1-4, with a weak D call TRBD1 (6 bases). The germline gives CDR1 SQVTM, CDR2 ANQGSEA. CDR3 length: 12 amino acids. Trimming cost V 3 bases and J 5 bases, with 7 bases left between them.

The chain joins TRBV7-9 to TRBJ1-2; the D is unclear. There are 15 residues in the CDR3. The V end lost 1 base, the J end lost 8 bases, and 17 bases lay between the germline ends. Germline V gene sequence: CDR1 SEHNR, CDR2 FQNEAQ (reference sequence). CDR3 residues: CASSLEAGGVRGYTF. Written as DNA, the CDR3 is TGTGCCAGCAGCTTAGAGGCAGGAGGAGTGCGGGGCTACACCTTC.

The chain has TRBV15 and TRBJ2-1; 8 bases are shared with TRBD2. J gave up 4 bases and V 2 bases, and 7 bases lay outside the gene matches. This CDR3 spans 16 amino acids. Germline CDR1 LNHNV, CDR2 YYDKDF (reference sequence). The CDR3, as DNA: TGTGCCACCAGCAGACAGGTGACTAGCGCATACAATGAGCAGTTCTTC. Translating it yields CATSRQVTSAYNEQFF.

V is TRBV19 and J is TRBJ1-1, with D perhaps matching TRBD1 (5 bases). With 7 bases removed from V and 3 bases from J, the gap between germline ends came to 15 bases. The CDR3 covers 14 residues. Germline V gene sequence: CDR1 LNHDA, CDR2 SQIVND (reference sequence). The CDR3 is CASILDSRYTEAFF. DNA of the CDR3: TGTGCCAGTATTCTCGACAGTCGTTACACTGAAGCTTTCTTT.

J is TRBJ1-1 and V is TRBV3-1 (or the pseudogene TRBV3-2); 9 nucleotides match TRBD1. CDR3 length equals 17 residues. With 4 bases clipped from V and 0 bases from J, the junction kept 9 bases outside the gene matches. The germline V gene encodes CDR1 LGHDT and CDR2 YNNKEL (reference sequence). The CDR3 here is CASSLRLQGALNTEAFF. CDR3 bases: TGTGCCAGCAGCCTAAGATTACAGGGGGCCCTGAACACTGAAGCTTTCTTT.

The J gene is TRBJ1-6, the V gene TRBV6-2 or TRBV6-3; D uncertain. V was trimmed by 6 bases and J by 9 bases, leaving 12 bases between them. This CDR3 has 13 residues. Germline-derived CDR1 and CDR2 are MNHEY and SVGEGT. The CDR3 reads CASSFVGRSPLHF. CDR3 nucleotides: TGTGCCAGCAGCTTCGTGGGCCGTTCACCCCTCCACTTT.

This clone was detected only a few times. The chain carries TRBV2 and TRBJ1-2; 12 positions match TRBD1. In germline, CDR1 is SNHLY, CDR2 FYNNEI. The CDR3 length is 14 residues. J was trimmed by 6 bases and V by 6 bases; bases with no gene match: 5. The chain's CDR3 is CASRRDRGQDGYTF. Here the CDR3 DNA reads TGTGCCAGCAGAAGGGACAGGGGGCAGGATGGCTACACCTTC.

V is TRBV13 and J is TRBJ2-3; possible D gene TRBD2, 6 bases. CDR3 length: 15 amino acids. Germline loops: CDR1 PRHDT, CDR2 FYEKMQ (reference sequence). Trimming removed 2 bases at V and 2 bases at J, with 11 bases between. CDR3 protein: CASSLRGGVTDTQYF. CDR3 DNA: TGTGCCAGCAGCTTACGAGGCGGGGTCACAGATACGCAGTATTTT. Complete variable domain (other parts from reference TRBV13 and TRBJ2-3): AAGVIQSPRHLIKEKRETATLKCYPIPRHDTVYWYQQGPGQDPQFLISFYEKMQSDKGSIPDRFSAQQFSDYHSELNMSSLELGDSALYFCASSLRGGVTDTQYFGPGTRLTVL.

This clone appeared a few times. This sequence joins TRBV19 and TRBJ1-4; 10 nucleotides line up with TRBD1. Germline CDR1 LNHDA, CDR2 SQIVND (reference sequence). V trimming: 5 bases; J trimming: 8 bases; junction bases outside the gene matches: 5. The CDR3 consists of 14 residues. The CDR3, as DNA: TGTGCCAGTAGTCTTGGACAGGGGGACGAAAAACTGTTTTTT. Encoded protein: CASSLGQGDEKLFF.

V is TRBV2 and J is TRBJ2-7; TRBD1 might be the D (6 bases). The CDR3 contains 14 residues. CDR1 and CDR2 (germline): SNHLY, FYNNEI. Trimming took off 7 bases at V and 2 bases at J, with 15 bases between the two ends. The DNA for the CDR3 is TGTGCCAGCAAATTACAGGGTTCAACCTACGAGCAGTACTTC. Its translation is CASKLQGSTYEQYF.

V usage is TRBV6-6 and J usage is TRBJ1-5; 9 positions agree with TRBD1. In germline, CDR1 is MNHNY, CDR2 SVGAGI (reference sequence). The CDR3 sequence is 12 residues long. Unmatched junction bases numbered 0, after V lost 8 bases and J lost 4 bases. The CDR3 here is CASGTGNQPQHF. The CDR3, as DNA: TGTGCCAGCGGGACAGGGAATCAGCCCCAGCATTTT.

This sequence joins TRBV9 and TRBJ1-2; 9 bases line up with TRBD1. The V segment lost 1 base and the J segment 5 bases; nucleotides outside the gene matches: 3. The CDR3 consists of 14 residues. Germline V gene data show CDR1 as SGDLS and CDR2 as YYNGEE. The CDR3: CASSVTGGGYGYTF. The CDR3 DNA sequence: TGTGCCAGCAGCGTAACAGGGGGCGGTTATGGCTACACCTTC.

The chain is built from TRBV5-4 and TRBJ2-2; D is perhaps TRBD2 (6 bases). Deletions cut 5 bases from V and 1 base from J, with 9 bases between. CDR1 is SGHNT and CDR2 is YYREEE in the germline V gene (reference sequence). The CDR3 extends over 14 amino acids. This CDR3 reads CASSGGRNTGELFF. CDR3 in DNA: TGTGCCAGCAGTGGAGGGCGGAACACCGGGGAGCTGTTTTTT.

This clone was picked up one time. The chain combines TRBV6-4 with TRBJ1-5; 7 bases fit TRBD1. Germline lookup yields CDR1 MRHNA and CDR2 SNTAGT. V was pared by 6 bases and J by 5 bases, with 4 bases of the junction left unmatched. CDR3 length equals 13 residues. This CDR3 is CASSTGQHQPQHF. The CDR3 DNA sequence: TGTGCCAGCAGCACGGGACAGCATCAGCCCCAGCATTTT.

The chain uses TRBV7-6 and TRBJ2-6; D not certain. V lost 6 bases to trimming and J lost 0 bases, with 9 bases between them. The CDR3 covers 15 residues. From germline, CDR1 is SGHVS and CDR2 FNYEAQ. CDR3: CASSPLSSGANVLTF. CDR3 in DNA: TGTGCCAGCAGTCCTTTGAGCTCTGGGGCCAACGTCCTGACTTTC.

The V gene is TRBV10-1, the J gene TRBJ1-1; D uncertain. Germline V gives CDR1 WNHNN, CDR2 SYGVQD (reference sequence). The length of the CDR3 is 14 residues. The V end lost 3 bases, the J end lost 1 base, and 9 bases lay between the germline ends. The CDR3 nucleotides are TGCGCCAGCAGTGATGGAGGGTCGAACACTGAAGCTTTCTTT. Translating it yields CASSDGGSNTEAFF.

This clone was observed a single time. The chain employs TRBV3-1 (or the pseudogene TRBV3-2) and TRBJ2-2, with 10 bases that match TRBD1. Trimming at V came to 6 bases and at J to 3 bases, leaving 7 bases not matched to a gene. This CDR3 is 16 amino acids long. CDR1 and CDR2 from the germline V gene are LGHDT and YNNKEL (reference sequence). DNA for the CDR3: TGTGCCAGCAGAACGACAGGGGGCAGGTACACCGGGGAGCTGTTTTTT. Translation gives CASRTTGGRYTGELFF.

The rearrangement links TRBV7-6 to TRBJ2-7; D is possibly TRBD2 (5 bases). V lost 6 bases and J 2 bases, leaving 11 bases between the germline ends. This CDR3 comprises 13 residues. Germline assignment: CDR1 SGHVS and CDR2 FNYEAQ. CDR3 bases: TGTGCCAGCAGTTCTCGGGAAACCTACGAGCAGTACTTC. Protein: CASSSRETYEQYF.

The V gene is TRBV11-3, the J gene TRBJ2-1; TRBD1 matches at 8 bases. Germline assignment: CDR1 SGHNT and CDR2 YENEEA. The V and J ends lost 3 bases and 7 bases, in that order; junction bases with no gene match: 8. CDR3 length: 15 amino acids. CDR3 protein: CASSLAGTGRNEQFF. The DNA of the CDR3 is TGTGCCAGCAGCTTGGCCGGGACAGGACGAAATGAGCAGTTCTTC.

This clone has a handful of counts. The rearrangement uses TRBV13 and TRBJ1-2; D possibly corresponds to TRBD1 (5 bases). Trimming stripped 3 bases from V and 8 bases from J, with 19 bases between. The germline CDR1 and CDR2 sequences are PRHDT and FYEKMQ (reference sequence). The CDR3 runs 15 residues. CDR3 sequence (DNA): TGTGCCAGCAGCTTTGGCCCAGGAGGGGCAGTCGGCTACACCTTC. It yields the protein CASSFGPGGAVGYTF.

The chain carries TRBV6-5 and TRBJ1-6; a weak D match, TRBD1 (6 bases). The V and J ends lost 7 bases and 7 bases respectively, with 17 bases between them. The CDR3 covers 15 residues. Germline V gives CDR1 MNHEY, CDR2 SVGAGI. The CDR3, as DNA: TGTGCCAGCACAAACCTCCGCAGGGGAAATTCACCCCTCCACTTT. The encoded protein is CASTNLRRGNSPLHF.

The DNA for the CDR3 is TGTGCCAGTAGTACCACAGCTAACTATGGCTACACCTTC. This sequence encodes CASSTTANYGYTF. J is TRBJ1-2 and V is TRBV19; D not certain. Per the germline V gene, CDR1 is LNHDA and CDR2 is SQIVND (reference sequence). The CDR3 consists of 13 residues. The V end lost 4 bases, the J end lost 0 bases, and 6 bases lay between the germline ends.

The chain couples TRBV6-5 to TRBJ1-3; TRBD1 matches at 11 bases. V lost 2 bases and J lost 0; bases outside the gene matches: 0. Germline V lookup: CDR1 MNHEY, CDR2 SVGAGI. This CDR3 comprises 16 residues. The CDR3, as DNA: TGTGCCAGCAGTTACGGGACAGGGGGCTCTGGAAACACCATATATTTT. It codes for CASSYGTGGSGNTIYF.

The rearrangement joins TRBV12-3 or TRBV12-4 to TRBJ2-3; 7 positions agree with TRBD1. With 5 bases clipped from V and 3 bases from J, the junction kept 2 bases outside the gene matches. The CDR3 loop spans 13 amino acids. CDR3 coding DNA: TGTGCCAGCAGTCACAGGGGTACAGATACGCAGTATTTT. Its protein is CASSHRGTDTQYF.

The chain's CDR3 is CASSVQARNTEAFF. As DNA, the CDR3 is TGCGCCAGCAGCGTACAGGCTAGGAACACTGAAGCTTTCTTT. The V and J genes are TRBV5-1 and TRBJ1-1; tentative D call: TRBD1 (5 bases). The V gene's germline CDR1 is SGHRS and CDR2 YFSETQ. The V and J ends lost 4 bases and 1 base respectively, with 11 bases between them. The CDR3 consists of 14 residues.